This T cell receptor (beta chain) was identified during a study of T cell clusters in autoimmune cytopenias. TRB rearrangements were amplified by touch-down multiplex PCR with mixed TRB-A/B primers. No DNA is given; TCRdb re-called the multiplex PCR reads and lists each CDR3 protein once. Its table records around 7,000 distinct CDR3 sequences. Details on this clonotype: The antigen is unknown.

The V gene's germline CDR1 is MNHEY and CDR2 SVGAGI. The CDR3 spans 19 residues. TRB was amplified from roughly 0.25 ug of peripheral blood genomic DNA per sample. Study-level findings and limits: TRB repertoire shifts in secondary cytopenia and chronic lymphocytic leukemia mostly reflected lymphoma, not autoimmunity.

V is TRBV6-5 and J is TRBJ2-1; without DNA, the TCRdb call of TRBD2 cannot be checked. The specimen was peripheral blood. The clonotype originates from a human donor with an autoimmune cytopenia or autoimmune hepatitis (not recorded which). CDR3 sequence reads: CASSRTSGRVARGVNEQFF.